This note documents a single T cell receptor (beta chain) sequence. The table came from immunoSEQ multiplex PCR; TCRdb's copy has only in-frame clones and leaves some out. The sample has 150,000 or so clones; about 89% are singletons. This sample was included in a study of blood T cell repertoires in COVID-19. Germline CDR1 ENHRY, CDR2 SYGVKD. This CDR3 has 14 amino acids. Deletions cut 10 bases from V and 5 bases from J, with 20 bases between. The V and J genes are TRBV10-3 and TRBJ1-1, with D perhaps matching TRBD1 (6 bases). The sequenced sample consisted of peripheral blood. The source of this sequence is a man aged 60 to 75 with active or convalescent COVID-19. CDR3 in DNA: TGTGCCAACCGGGGCCTAGGGGGAGAAACTGAAGCTTTCTTT. Translation: CANRGLGGETEAFF.